The rows below give T cell receptor beta chains drawn from one sample of a study of T-cell memory formation after mild COVID-19. TCRdb analysed the 5' RACE reads with MiXCR anew, one entry per CDR3 protein. The data hold over 300,000 distinct CDR3 sequences, with 20% to 25% observed a single time. Sample: PBMCs or a T cell subset sorted from them (not recorded which). The source of these receptors is a man aged 18 to 35 who had mild COVID-19 (a few samples of this study predate the infection). Cell type and time point are not known. CDR3s include the opening cysteine and the closing phenylalanine or tryptophan. The D gene is left open where the match is weak. Rows give clone size only sometimes, using once, few, many, or a class for an expanded clone.

-	TRBV5-1	-	TRBJ1-3	TGCGCCAGCAGCTTTGGAAGGGGCTCTGGAAACACCATATATTTT	CASSFGRGSGNTIYF
-	TRBV12-3/TRBV12-4	-	TRBJ1-2	TGTGCCAGCAGTTTTGGCGAGGGCTACACCTTC	CASSFGEGYTF
-	TRBV7-9	few	TRBJ1-4	TGTGCCAGCAGCCCCAGCCAGACAGGCGAGCGCGAAAAACTGTTTTTT	CASSPSQTGEREKLFF
-	TRBV4-1	-	TRBJ1-1	TGCGCCAGCAGCCAAGAAGGGCCAGGGAACACTGAAGCTTTCTTT	CASSQEGPGNTEAFF
TRBD2	TRBV11-2	few	TRBJ2-1	TGTGCCAGCAGCTTATTGAGCGGGGGGTACAATGAGCAGTTCTTC	CASSLLSGGYNEQFF
TRBD2	TRBV20-1	few	TRBJ2-3	TGCAGTGCTGATAGCGGGGGGGCAGATACGCAGTATTTT	CSADSGGADTQYF
TRBD1	TRBV7-7	-	TRBJ2-5	TGTGCTAGTGGGACAGGCTTTGGCCAAGAGACCCAGTACTTC	CASGTGFGQETQYF
-	TRBV4-3	-	TRBJ2-7	TGCGCCAGCAGCCAAGCCAGGTCTACCTACGAGCAGTACTTC	CASSQARSTYEQYF
TRBD2	TRBV12-3/TRBV12-4	few	TRBJ2-1	TGTGCCAGCAGTTCTTGGGGGGGAAAAAATGATGAGCAGTTCTTC	CASSSWGGKNDEQFF
-	TRBV7-2	-	TRBJ1-6	TGTGCCAGCAGCGGCCGGGACCACCTGCCCTCACCCCTCCACTTT	CASSGRDHLPSPLHF
-	TRBV5-1	-	TRBJ1-2	TGCGCCAGCAGCCGGGACATTGTGGAAAGGGGCTACACCTTC	CASSRDIVERGYTF
-	TRBV5-1	few	TRBJ2-3	TGCGCCAGCAGCTTCGGTCCCGGGACGATAGATACGCAGTATTTT	CASSFGPGTIDTQYF
TRBD1	TRBV11-2	-	TRBJ2-3	TGTGCCAGCAGCTCACAGGGGATCGCAGATACGCAGTATTTT	CASSSQGIADTQYF
-	TRBV5-5	-	TRBJ2-2	TGTGCCAGCAGCTGGGTCAACACCGGGGAGCTGTTTTTT	CASSWVNTGELFF
-	TRBV10-3	few	TRBJ1-1	TGTGCCATCAAAAGGGGGAACACTGAAGCTTTCTTT	CAIKRGNTEAFF
-	TRBV12-3/TRBV12-4	-	TRBJ1-5	TGTGCCAGCAGTTCCCGGGGAGGGCCTGGAGGTAATCAGCCCCAGCATTTT	CASSSRGGPGGNQPQHF
-	TRBV6-2/TRBV6-3	few	TRBJ2-7	TGTGCCAGCAGTTATGGGGTCTACGAGCAGTACTTC	CASSYGVYEQYF
-	TRBV5-1	few	TRBJ2-7	TGCGCCAGCAGTCTGCAGGGGGGAGGGGAGCAGTACTTC	CASSLQGGGEQYF
-	TRBV10-3	-	TRBJ2-1	TGTGCCATCAGGCGGGGCTCCTACAATGAGCAGTTCTTC	CAIRRGSYNEQFF
TRBD2	TRBV6-2/TRBV6-3	few	TRBJ2-3	TGTGCCACCCTGGTAGCGGGGGCAGATACGCAGTATTTT	CATLVAGADTQYF
-	TRBV20-1	-	TRBJ2-7	TGCAGTGCCCAATCCCGGAACGTCTACGAGCAGTACTTC	CSAQSRNVYEQYF
-	TRBV19	many	TRBJ1-5	TGTGCCAGTAGTACGGGGACATTCATGCCCCAGCATTTT	CASSTGTFMPQHF
-	TRBV29-1	-	TRBJ1-2	TGCAGCGTTGAAGGAACCCTGGACACCCCTGATGAGGGCTACACCTTC	CSVEGTLDTPDEGYTF
-	TRBV28	-	TRBJ2-5	TGTGCCAGCAGGAAGGGGGTGCCCCAGTACTTC	CASRKGVPQYF
-	TRBV15	few	TRBJ2-7	TGTGCCACCAGACACAGGGCAAGGGCCGAGCAGTACTTC	CATRHRARAEQYF
-	TRBV3-1	-	TRBJ2-7	TGTGCCAGCAGCCAAGAGGGGCGTCTCTCCTACGAGCAGTACTTC	CASSQEGRLSYEQYF
-	TRBV29-1	few	TRBJ1-2	TGCAGCGTTGAAGATCGGGAAGGCAATGGCTACACCTTC	CSVEDREGNGYTF
TRBD1	TRBV12-3/TRBV12-4	-	TRBJ1-1	TGTGCCAGCAGTCCGACAGGGGAGAACACTGAAGCTTTCTTT	CASSPTGENTEAFF
TRBD1	TRBV3-1	once	TRBJ2-5	TGTGCCAGCAGCCAAGGACAGGGGTGGGAGACCCAGTACTTC	CASSQGQGWETQYF
TRBD1	TRBV7-2	-	TRBJ1-1	TGTGCCAGCAGTGGGACAGGCACTGAAGCTTTCTTT	CASSGTGTEAFF
TRBD2	TRBV5-1	few	TRBJ2-1	TGCGCCAGCAGCCCTATCGCCGGGGGGACCTACAATGAGCAGTTCTTC	CASSPIAGGTYNEQFF
-	TRBV28	few	TRBJ2-2	TGTGCCAGCAGTGAAACGACCGGGGAGCTGTTTTTT	CASSETTGELFF
TRBD1	TRBV28	many	TRBJ1-6	TGTGCCACCAGCTTGACCGGGACAGGCCTCAATTCACCCCTCCACTTT	CATSLTGTGLNSPLHF
-	TRBV11-2	-	TRBJ1-2	TGTGCCAGCAGCTTACTGGGGTCTAACTATGGCTACACCTTC	CASSLLGSNYGYTF
TRBD2	TRBV4-1	many	TRBJ2-2	TGCGCCAGCAGCCAAGCGGGGGGGCGCACCGGGGAGCTGTTTTTT	CASSQAGGRTGELFF
-	TRBV20-1	once	TRBJ2-3	TGCAGTGCTAAAAGGACCAGCACAGATACGCAGTATTTT	CSAKRTSTDTQYF
TRBD2	TRBV24-1	-	TRBJ2-5	TGTGCCACCAGTGATACCCTTTCAAGTAGCGGGGGACAAGAGACCCAGTACTTC	CATSDTLSSSGGQETQYF
TRBD1	TRBV29-1	-	TRBJ1-3	TGCAGCGTCGCCGGGACAGGGATTGGAAACACCATATATTTT	CSVAGTGIGNTIYF
-	TRBV5-1	-	TRBJ1-1	TGCGCCAGCAGCCCGGACGGGACTTCGGTCCGACACGCTGAAGCTTTCTTT	CASSPDGTSVRHAEAFF
-	TRBV2	once	TRBJ2-3	TGTGCCAGCAGTGAAATAGGGGTTTTCGCAGATACGCAGTATTTT	CASSEIGVFADTQYF